These 8 T cell receptor beta chains came from one sample sequenced in a study of CXCR3-negative and CXCR3-positive naive CD8 T cells. Study-level results: TRB CDR3 hydrophobicity was greater in CXCR3-positive naive cells than in CXCR3-negative naive cells.

It was by 5' RACE with UMI labels that the TRB cDNA libraries were prepared. Reprocessing the 5' RACE reads, TCRdb reports a single entry for every CDR3 protein and omits DNA. This table holds around 60,000 distinct CDR3 sequences. What these receptors recognize is not known. Sequenced input: naive CXCR3+ CD8+ T cells from blood. The subset is: CD45RO-CCR7+CD27+CD95- naive CD8+ T cells expressing CXCR3 (TNR3+). The source is a human donor in good health. Some clones in this sample may be carry-over from other donors' samples.

This chain links TRBV6-6 with TRBJ1-1. Germline CDR1 is MNHNY and CDR2 is SVGAGI (reference sequence). The CDR3 sequence is 12 residues long. This CDR3 reads CASSGYGTEAFF.

The rearrangement links TRBV29-1 to TRBJ2-1; the D call of TRBD2 rests on TCRdb alone, since no DNA is present to check it. This CDR3 comprises 14 residues. Germline loops: CDR1 SQVTM, CDR2 ANQGSEA. CDR3 amino acids: CRRGLGGDYNEQFF.

The rearrangement uses TRBV24-1 and TRBJ2-7. The germline V gene has CDR1 KGHDR and CDR2 SFDVKD. The CDR3 loop spans 12 amino acids. The CDR3 region is CATSEVGDEQYF.

V usage is TRBV4-1 and J usage is TRBJ2-1; the TCRdb call, TRBD2, lacks DNA for checking. Germline V gene lookup returns CDR1 MGHRA and CDR2 YSYEKL. This CDR3 is built from 18 residues. The CDR3 sequence: CASSQDPPGTRYIYEQFF.

The V gene is TRBV20-1, the J gene TRBJ2-3; TCRdb calls TRBD1, which cannot be checked without DNA. CDR1 is DFQATT, CDR2 SNEGSKA, per germline (reference sequence). The CDR3 runs to 12 residues. The CDR3 protein is CSARDKWGTQYF.

V gene TRBV4-3 combines with J gene TRBJ2-2; the TCRdb call, TRBD1, lacks DNA for checking. The germline V gene has CDR1 LGHNA and CDR2 YSLEER. The CDR3 has 20 amino acids. This CDR3 is CASSQEIGLGTGVRTGELFF.

This chain connects TRBV5-1 to TRBJ2-1; TCRdb's assignment of TRBD1 cannot be checked, as there is no DNA. The germline gives CDR1 SGHRS, CDR2 YFSETQ. The CDR3 runs 16 residues. The chain's CDR3 is CASSLARTGIVNEQFF. The full variable domain, rest sourced from reference TRBV5-1 and TRBJ2-1, is KAGVTQTPRYLIKTRGQQVTLSCSPISGHRSVSWYQQTPGQGLQFLFEYFSETQRNKGNFPGRFSGRQFSNSRSEMNVSTLELGDSALYLCASSLARTGIVNEQFFGPGTRLTVL.

The chain carries TRBV7-9 and TRBJ1-2; TCRdb outputs TRBD1, but without DNA this stays unchecked. The CDR3 is made up of 14 amino acids. Germline V CDR1 and CDR2: SEHNR, FQNEAQ (reference sequence). This CDR3 reads CASSPGQGDYGYTF.